The clone carrying this T cell receptor (beta chain) was counted ten times or more. The record originates from a study of glioma-infiltrating T cells. TCR alpha and beta CDR3 regions were amplified from RNA using iRepertoire nested multiplex PCR. TCRdb independently ran MiXCR on the multiplex PCR reads; one entry per CDR3 protein. The table lists around 170,000 distinct CDR3 sequences, 43% of them singletons, with 5.2% in the top ten. The V gene's germline CDR1 is DFQATT and CDR2 SNEGSKA (reference sequence). Trimming took 1 base from V and 2 from J, leaving 8 bases between them. The CDR3 has 13 amino acids.

The source material was glioma tissue, nonneoplastic brain tissue, or PBMCs (not recorded which). V usage is TRBV20-1 and J usage is TRBJ1-2; D is unclear. The receptor comes from a human donor with low-grade glioma or glioblastoma, undergoing nonglioma brain surgery, or in good health (not recorded which). The CDR3, as DNA: TGCAGTGCTAGAGTGCGAATAAACTATGGCTACACCTTC. It specifies CSARVRINYGYTF.